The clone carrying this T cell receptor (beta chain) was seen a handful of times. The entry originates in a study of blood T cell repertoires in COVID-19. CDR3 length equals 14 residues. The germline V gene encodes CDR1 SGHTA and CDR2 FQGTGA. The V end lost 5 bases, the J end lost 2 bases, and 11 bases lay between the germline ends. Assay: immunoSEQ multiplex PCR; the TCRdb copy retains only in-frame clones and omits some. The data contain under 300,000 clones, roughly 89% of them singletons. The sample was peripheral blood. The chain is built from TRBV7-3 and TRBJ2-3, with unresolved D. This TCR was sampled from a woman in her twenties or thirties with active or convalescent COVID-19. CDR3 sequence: CASSPLGPTDTQYF. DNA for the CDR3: TGTGCCAGCAGCCCACTTGGGCCCACAGATACGCAGTATTTT.